This T cell receptor beta chain is from a study of shared clonotypes between healthy human individuals. Overall study findings and caveats: It was observed that roughly 5.1% of naive CD4 clonotypes were shared across a handful of donors. Researchers sampled only blood; tissue repertoires likely differ.

This table comes from immunoSEQ multiplex PCR, and its TCRdb copy is limited to in-frame clones, with some not included. The table lists about 750,000 clones, over 90% of them singletons. Notes on this clone: Its antigen is as yet unknown.

CD45RO-negative, CCR7-positively selected cells formed the naive CD8 fraction, excluding terminally differentiated effector memory CD45RA+ cells. This clonotype was obtained from a man aged 25 to 40 in good health. Source material: naive CD8+ T cells sorted from blood.

As DNA, the CDR3 is TGTGCCAGCAGCTTTAAGACAGGCCTTCCGACCTTTAATGAAAAACTGTTTTTT. This translates into CASSFKTGLPTFNEKLFF. V and J are TRBV5-4 and TRBJ1-4; maybe TRBD1 (6 bases). Germline values: CDR1 SGHNT, CDR2 YYREEE (reference sequence). The CDR3 spans 18 residues. Trimming shortened V by 2 bases and J by 4 bases, and 21 bases separated the two germline ends.